A selection of T cell receptor beta chains follows, all from one sample in a study of blood T cell repertoires in COVID-19. Profiling relied on immunoSEQ multiplex PCR, and the TCRdb table lists in-frame clones only, not all of them. The sample has 100,000 to 150,000 clones, around 88% seen once. The sample taken for sequencing was peripheral blood. All receptors derive from a man between 50 and 59 years old with acute or convalescent COVID-19. Each CDR3 is given with its conserved first and last residue. A D gene is named only where the DNA matches it firmly. Clone size is stated in some rows and not others, as once, few, many or a class when expanded.

DNA: TGTGCCAGCAGCTTGCCCCTTAGTGGAAACACCATATATTTT
CDR3: CASSLPLSGNTIYF
V: TRBV5-5
D: -
J: TRBJ1-3
size: few

DNA: TGTGCCAGCAGTTACCGGGGGACCGGCTACACCTTC
CDR3: CASSYRGTGYTF
V: TRBV6-5
D: -
J: TRBJ1-2
size: -

DNA: TGTGCCAGCAGCCCAGGGACTCAGAATGAGCAGTTCTTC
CDR3: CASSPGTQNEQFF
V: TRBV9
D: -
J: TRBJ2-1
size: -

DNA: TGTGCCAGCACGCGATATACGGGGGGCACCCGACGGGAGACCCAGTACTTC
CDR3: CASTRYTGGTRRETQYF
V: TRBV2
D: -
J: TRBJ2-5
size: -

DNA: TGTGCCAGTCAGCCCCGGGTGAGCAATCAGCCCCAGCATTTT
CDR3: CASQPRVSNQPQHF
V: TRBV19
D: -
J: TRBJ1-5
size: -

DNA: TGTGCCAGCAGCTTCATCGGACTGAGTACTGAAGCTTTCTTT
CDR3: CASSFIGLSTEAFF
V: TRBV7-9
D: -
J: TRBJ1-1
size: once

DNA: TGTGCCAGCAGCCCCCCAGGACTAGCGGGGGGCGGTAATGAGCAGTTCTTC
CDR3: CASSPPGLAGGGNEQFF
V: TRBV9
D: TRBD2
J: TRBJ2-1
size: -

DNA: TGCGCCAGCAGCGTCGGACAGGCCTATGGCTACACCTTC
CDR3: CASSVGQAYGYTF
V: TRBV5-1
D: TRBD1
J: TRBJ1-2
size: -

DNA: TGTGCCAGCAGTGGGGGACGGACAGCTTCCAATCAGCCCCAGCATTTT
CDR3: CASSGGRTASNQPQHF
V: TRBV2
D: -
J: TRBJ1-5
size: once

DNA: TGTGCCAGCAGCCCCTGGGACAGCTCCACAGATACGCAGTATTTT
CDR3: CASSPWDSSTDTQYF
V: TRBV11-2
D: TRBD1
J: TRBJ2-3
size: -

DNA: TGTGCCAGCAGTGAAGCTGGGGGGGGCGCAATTTGGAACATTCAGTACTTC
CDR3: CASSEAGGGAIWNIQYF
V: TRBV2
D: -
J: TRBJ2-4
size: -

DNA: TGCGCCAGCAGCCATCTAGGGACACAGGGGCTGCGGGAAAAACTGTTTTTT
CDR3: CASSHLGTQGLREKLFF
V: TRBV4-1
D: TRBD1
J: TRBJ1-4
size: -

DNA: TGCGCCAGCAGCCGGGGACAGGGGAGCTTTATGAACACTGAAGCTTTCTTT
CDR3: CASSRGQGSFMNTEAFF
V: TRBV5-1
D: TRBD1
J: TRBJ1-1
size: -

DNA: TGTGCCAGCAGCACCGGGGGAGAGACTGAAGCTTTCTTT
CDR3: CASSTGGETEAFF
V: TRBV11-2
D: -
J: TRBJ1-1
size: -

DNA: TGTGCCAGCAGCTCAGGGGACAGCCCCTACGAGCAGTACTTC
CDR3: CASSSGDSPYEQYF
V: TRBV7-2
D: TRBD1
J: TRBJ2-7
size: -

DNA: TGTGCCAGCAGTAAATCCTCGAACTATGGCTACACCTTC
CDR3: CASSKSSNYGYTF
V: TRBV27
D: -
J: TRBJ1-2
size: -

DNA: TGTGCCAGCAGCTTTTGGGGGGAGTCTGAAGCTTTCTTT
CDR3: CASSFWGESEAFF
V: TRBV7-9
D: -
J: TRBJ1-1
size: -

DNA: TGTGCCAGCAGACTAGTAGGCATCCCTAACACAGATACGCAGTATTTT
CDR3: CASRLVGIPNTDTQYF
V: TRBV28
D: -
J: TRBJ2-3
size: -